This T cell receptor beta chain was sequenced for a study of OX40 agonist ivuxolimab in advanced cancers. Study-wide points: At doses 0.1 to 3.0 mg/kg, CD4+ and CD8+ clones expanded. Averaging showed that CD8+ T cells had more expanded clones than CD4+ did.

Regarding this clone: Its cognate antigen is unknown.

With 3 bases removed from V and 8 bases from J, the gap between germline ends came to 20 bases. From germline, CDR1 is LNHNV and CDR2 YYDKDF (reference sequence). This CDR3 region has 16 residues. Sequencing used immunoSEQ multiplex PCR; TCRdb keeps in-frame clones, though not all of them. The data show about 55,000 clones, about 88% seen once. The chain has TRBV15 and TRBJ2-4; the D call may be TRBD1 or TRBD2 (7 bases each). This clonotype was sampled from an adult with an advanced solid tumor such as melanoma, head and neck, liver or kidney cancer. The input for sequencing was CD4+ or CD8+ T cells sorted from blood, taken in a trial of the OX40 agonist ivuxolimab. In DNA, the CDR3 is TGTGCCACCAGCAGGACAGGGCGGGAGAGGGGGGACATTCAGTACTTC. It translates to CATSRTGRERGDIQYF.